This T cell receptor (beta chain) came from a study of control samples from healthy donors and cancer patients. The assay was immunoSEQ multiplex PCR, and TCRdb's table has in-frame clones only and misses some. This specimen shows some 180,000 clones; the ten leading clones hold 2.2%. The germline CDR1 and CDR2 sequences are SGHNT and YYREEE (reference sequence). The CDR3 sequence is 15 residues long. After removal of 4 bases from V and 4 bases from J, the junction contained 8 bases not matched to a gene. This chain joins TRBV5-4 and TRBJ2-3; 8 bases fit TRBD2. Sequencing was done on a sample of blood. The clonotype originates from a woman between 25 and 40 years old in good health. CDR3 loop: CASSRSGGTADTQYF. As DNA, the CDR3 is TGTGCCAGCAGCCGGAGCGGGGGAACGGCAGATACGCAGTATTTT. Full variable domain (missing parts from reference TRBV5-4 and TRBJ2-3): ETGVTQSPTHLIKTRGQQVTLRCSSQSGHNTVSWYQQALGQGPQFIFQYYREEENGRGNFPPRFSGLQFPNYSSELNVNALELDDSALYLCASSRSGGTADTQYFGPGTRLTVL.